The present T cell receptor beta chain was sequenced within a study of cytomegalovirus exposure and HLA in healthy donors. Study information: Caucasian-associated ancestry cluster membership applied to about 83% of approximately 420 genotyped donors.

Study-level points and caveats: In vitro experiments confirmed that a few CMV-associated chains were specific for CMV antigens. Trimming of TCR beta V- and J-genes showed a link, identified in a later analysis, to a missense DCLRE1C variant.

CDR1 and CDR2 (germline): GTSNPN, SVGIG (reference sequence). V lost 4 bases, J lost 7 bases, and 10 bases stayed unmatched. The CDR3 runs to 15 residues. In the PCR, 60 Vbeta and 13 Jbeta primers were used. Data came from immunoSEQ multiplex PCR; TCRdb stores just in-frame clones and leaves some out. The sample lists around 170,000 clones, around 80% seen once, with about 1.5% in the top ten. As concerns this clone: What it recognizes is unknown.

V and J are TRBV30 and TRBJ2-1; 10 bases agree with TRBD2. Sequenced input: PBMCs. The TCR originated in a man younger than 30 in good health and CMV-seronegative. The CDR3 coding sequence is TGTGCCTGGACCAAAGGCGGGACTAGCGTGAATGAGCAGTTCTTC. Translated, it gives CAWTKGGTSVNEQFF.